Each of the 27 T cell receptor beta chains below was sequenced from the same sample in a study of T cell changes during pregnancy in multiple sclerosis. Only in-frame clones appear in the TCRdb table, and some are missing; sequencing was by immunoSEQ multiplex PCR. The sample holds roughly 52,000 clones, 70% to 90% seen once. The source was CD4+ T cells from peripheral blood mononuclear cells, collected in the first trimester of pregnancy. These receptors came from a female donor with multiple sclerosis, enrolled in a pregnancy study.

This chain uses TRBV9 with TRBJ2-1, with 8 bases matching TRBD2. V trimming: 0 bases; J trimming: 5 bases; junction bases outside the gene matches: 13. CDR3 length equals 18 residues. Looked up from germline, CDR1 is SGDLS and CDR2 is YYNGEE. The CDR3 DNA follows: TGTGCCAGCAGCGTAGACCCCTCAAGCGGGAGTCACCACAATGAGCAGTTCTTC. Protein: CASSVDPSSGSHHNEQFF.

This chain links TRBV6-4 with TRBJ1-6; 7 positions agree with TRBD1. The ends lost 4 bases at V and 6 bases at J; junction bases unmatched: 3. The CDR3 is 14 amino acids. Germline CDR1 is MRHNA and CDR2 is SNTAGT. The chain's CDR3 is CASSVGQLNSPLHF. The CDR3 nucleotides are TGTGCCAGCAGTGTGGGACAGCTTAATTCACCCCTCCACTTT.

The V and J genes are TRBV5-1 and TRBJ2-7, with TRBD1 matching over 7 bases. The V segment lost 5 bases and the J segment 2 bases; nucleotides outside the gene matches: 4. CDR1 and CDR2 (germline): SGHRS, YFSETQ. The CDR3 runs to 13 residues. The CDR3 sequence is CASSRDSAYEQYF. For the CDR3, the DNA is TGCGCCAGCAGTAGGGACAGCGCCTACGAGCAGTACTTC.

The gene calls are TRBV12-1 and TRBJ1-2; the tabulated D call, TRBD1, remains unverified against the DNA. TRBV12-1 is a listed pseudogene. The CDR3 contains 15 residues. The DNA of the CDR3 is TGTGCCAGCAGCGTCCCGGCACAGACTAACTATGGCTACACCTTC. It codes for CASSVPAQTNYGYTF.

This clone was recorded once. The V and J genes are TRBV10-2 and TRBJ1-5, with D perhaps matching TRBD1 (5 bases). In germline, CDR1 is WSHSY, CDR2 SAAADI. Trimming pared 6 bases from V and 1 base from J, leaving 16 bases between. The CDR3 length is 16 residues. Here the CDR3 DNA reads TGCGCCAGCAGGGGAGGAGGCGCAGGGAGCAATCAGCCCCAGCATTTT. This codes for CASRGGGAGSNQPQHF.

The chain recombines TRBV5-1 with TRBJ2-3, with 7 bases fitting TRBD2. This CDR3 has 15 residues. Germline trimming cut 0 bases from V and 6 bases from J; bases unmatched to any gene: 7. CDR1 and CDR2 from the germline V gene are SGHRS and YFSETQ. CDR3 in DNA: TGCGCCAGCAGCTTGGGTGGGAGGGCCGGGGATACGCAGTATTTT. It is translated as CASSLGGRAGDTQYF.

This clone was seen once. This chain connects TRBV5-6 to TRBJ1-4, with 8 bases matching TRBD1. V trimming: 1 base; J trimming: 14 bases; junction bases outside the gene matches: 16. This CDR3 is built from 16 residues. The germline V gene encodes CDR1 SGHDT and CDR2 YYEEEE. The CDR3 nucleotides are TGTGCCAGCAGCTTGTTATCCGGGACAGGAATCTATATCCTGTTTTTT. Amino acid sequence: CASSLLSGTGIYILFF.

In this sample, this clone turned up a few times. The chain is built from TRBV10-3 and TRBJ2-7, with 15 bases lining up with TRBD2. Germline V gives CDR1 ENHRY, CDR2 SYGVKD. CDR3 length: 17 residues. Unmatched junction bases numbered 8, after V lost 3 bases and J lost 5 bases. CDR3 protein: CAISEPGLAGGHNEQYF. The CDR3 nucleotides are TGTGCCATCAGTGAACCCGGACTAGCGGGGGGGCACAACGAGCAGTACTTC.

This clone has more than one count but fewer than ten. This chain joins TRBV7-8 and TRBJ1-2; tentative D call: TRBD1 (6 bases). The V gene's germline CDR1 is SGHVS and CDR2 FQNEAQ. The CDR3 contains 14 residues. V was pared by 4 bases and J by 7 bases, with 16 bases between. The CDR3 here is CASSSLPGVGGYTF. The CDR3 DNA sequence: TGTGCCAGCAGCTCCCTTCCAGGGGTGGGTGGCTACACCTTC. Full variable domain (outside the CDR3, taken from reference TRBV7-8 and TRBJ1-2): GAGVSQSPRYKVAKRGQDVALRCDPISGHVSLFWYQQALGQGPEFLTYFQNEAQLDKSGLPSDRFFAERPEGSVSTLKIQRTQQEDSAVYLCASSSLPGVGGYTFGSGTRLTVV.

The chain employs TRBV5-1 and TRBJ2-5; D possibly corresponds to TRBD2 (6 bases). This CDR3 is built from 14 residues. Germline V gene sequence: CDR1 SGHRS, CDR2 YFSETQ. The V end was cut by 5 bases, the J end by 2 bases, with 13 bases between. The CDR3 loop is CASRAGRSQETQYF. In DNA form, the CDR3 reads TGCGCCAGCAGGGCGGGACGTTCTCAAGAGACCCAGTACTTC. Variable domain in full (rest from reference TRBV5-1 and TRBJ2-5): KAGVTQTPRYLIKTRGQQVTLSCSPISGHRSVSWYQQTPGQGLQFLFEYFSETQRNKGNFPGRFSGRQFSNSRSEMNVSTLELGDSALYLCASRAGRSQETQYFGPGTRLLVL.

The V call is TRBV5-5, the J call TRBJ2-1; the match to TRBD1 covers 8 bases. The V and J ends lost 6 bases and 4 bases, in that order; junction bases with no gene match: 18. Germline V lookup: CDR1 SGHKS, CDR2 YYEKEE (reference sequence). The CDR3 runs 18 residues. The CDR3 protein is CASTSGALGTGYYNEQFF. Written as DNA, the CDR3 is TGTGCCAGCACCTCGGGGGCCCTCGGGACAGGCTATTACAATGAGCAGTTCTTC.

The rearrangement joins TRBV7-9 to TRBJ2-5, with 8 positions matching TRBD1. CDR3 length: 15 amino acids. V lost 5 bases to trimming and J lost 4 bases; unmatched junction nucleotides: 9. Germline V gene data show CDR1 as SEHNR and CDR2 as FQNEAQ (reference sequence). For the CDR3, the DNA is TGTGCCAGCAGCCCGGGGGACAGGCAACGAGAGACCCAGTACTTC. Translation: CASSPGDRQRETQYF.

V and J are TRBV10-3 and TRBJ2-3, with D tentatively TRBD1 (6 bases). CDR3 length: 14 residues. Trimming left V 4 bases short and J 2 bases short, with 10 bases between. Germline loops: CDR1 ENHRY, CDR2 SYGVKD. CDR3 DNA sequence: TGTGCCATCAGTGCTGGACAGAACACAGATACGCAGTATTTT. Amino acid sequence: CAISAGQNTDTQYF.

The rearrangement links TRBV19 to TRBJ1-3; 7 positions agree with TRBD1. Per the germline V gene, CDR1 is LNHDA and CDR2 is SQIVND (reference sequence). The CDR3 consists of 14 residues. V was pared by 5 bases and J by 3 bases, with 4 bases of the junction left unmatched. The chain's CDR3 is CASSGTGVGNTIYF. The DNA for the CDR3 is TGTGCCAGTAGTGGTACAGGGGTTGGAAACACCATATATTTT. Based on the CDR3 plus reference TRBV19 and TRBJ1-3, the full variable domain is DGGITQSPKYLFRKEGQNVTLSCEQNLNHDAMYWYRQDPGQGLRLIYYSQIVNDFQKGDIAEGYSVSREKKESFPLTVTSAQKNPTAFYLCASSGTGVGNTIYFGEGSWLTVV.

The chain links TRBV4-1 to TRBJ1-4, with D uncertain. This CDR3 is 14 amino acids long. With 0 bases removed from V and 11 bases from J, the gap between germline ends came to 13 bases. Germline loops: CDR1 MGHRA, CDR2 YSYEKL. The CDR3 loop reads CASSQDPVSGKLFF. The CDR3 region has the DNA TGCGCCAGCAGCCAAGACCCAGTGAGCGGGAAACTGTTTTTT.

The genes are TRBV19 and TRBJ2-1; 7 bases align to TRBD2. Germline lookup yields CDR1 LNHDA and CDR2 SQIVND (reference sequence). This CDR3 is built from 16 residues. Germline trimming cut 1 base from V and 4 bases from J; bases unmatched to any gene: 7. The CDR3: CASSIAGGSIYNEQFF. CDR3 nucleotide sequence: TGTGCCAGTAGTATAGCAGGCGGGAGCATTTACAATGAGCAGTTCTTC.

The rearrangement uses TRBV9 and TRBJ1-3; D unresolved. CDR1 is SGDLS, CDR2 YYNGEE, per germline. The CDR3 totals 14 residues. The V gene lost 2 bases and the J gene lost 4 bases, with 10 bases spanning the gap. The DNA of the CDR3 is TGTGCCAGCAGCGTTGCCCCGACAGGAAACACCATATATTTT. Residues: CASSVAPTGNTIYF.

The CDR3 spells CASSYSRSDQPQHF. Here the CDR3 DNA reads TGTGCCAGCAGTTACTCGAGGTCGGATCAGCCCCAGCATTTT. The chain carries TRBV6-5 and TRBJ1-5; D uncertain. The CDR3 is 14 residues long. Germline V gene lookup returns CDR1 MNHEY and CDR2 SVGAGI. V shed 0 bases and J shed 5 bases, with 8 bases lying between them.

The CDR3 DNA sequence: TGTGCCAGTAGTCCGCGGACTAGCGGGACCGAGACCCAGTACTTC. It specifies CASSPRTSGTETQYF. The chain joins TRBV19 to TRBJ2-5; the match to TRBD2 covers 12 bases. Germline-derived CDR1 and CDR2 are LNHDA and SQIVND (reference sequence). The V segment lost 5 bases and the J segment 5 bases; nucleotides outside the gene matches: 6. CDR3 length: 15 residues.

The chain recombines TRBV19 with TRBJ2-6, with TRBD2 as a possible D gene (6 bases). Trimming took off 7 bases at V and 0 bases at J, with 19 bases between the two ends. Germline V gene data show CDR1 as LNHDA and CDR2 as SQIVND (reference sequence). The CDR3 length is 18 residues. CDR3 residues: CASTGGVLAFSGANVLTF. Written as DNA, the CDR3 is TGTGCCAGTACCGGGGGAGTCCTCGCTTTCTCTGGGGCCAACGTCCTGACTTTC.

The genes are TRBV7-9 and TRBJ2-3; 8 nucleotides agree with TRBD2. CDR1 and CDR2 (germline): SEHNR, FQNEAQ (reference sequence). V was clipped by 5 bases and J by 0 bases; unmatched bases: 10. The CDR3 consists of 17 residues. The CDR3 spells CASSALTSVISTDTQYF. The CDR3 DNA is TGTGCCAGCAGCGCCTTGACTAGCGTGATTAGCACAGATACGCAGTATTTT. Full variable domain (rest looked up from reference TRBV7-9 and TRBJ2-3): DTGVSQNPRHKITKRGQNVTFRCDPISEHNRLYWYRQTLGQGPEFLTYFQNEAQLEKSRLLSDRFSAERPKGSFSTLEIQRTEQGDSAMYLCASSALTSVISTDTQYFGPGTRLTVL.

The rearrangement joins TRBV5-1 to TRBJ2-5, with 12 bases lining up with TRBD2. The junction had 8 bases not matched to a gene; V was cut back by 4 bases and J by 4 bases. Germline V gene data show CDR1 as SGHRS and CDR2 as YFSETQ. CDR3 length equals 16 residues. CDR3 DNA sequence: TGCGCCAGCAGCAAGGGACTAGCGGGTACGCGAGAGACCCAGTACTTC. Protein product: CASSKGLAGTRETQYF.

This clone was counted once. J is TRBJ2-7 and V is TRBV30; no clear D. Trimming cost V 1 base and J 7 bases, with 14 bases left between them. The CDR3 runs to 13 residues. Germline V lookup: CDR1 GTSNPN, CDR2 SVGIG (reference sequence). In DNA form, the CDR3 reads TGTGCCTGGAGTGACAGTGGGCCCGCGGAGCAGTACTTC. Amino acids: CAWSDSGPAEQYF.

This clone has only one observation. This chain links TRBV6-1 with TRBJ1-2; 10 positions agree with TRBD1. Germline loops: CDR1 MNHNS, CDR2 SASEGT. There are 16 residues in the CDR3. The V gene end was trimmed by 4 bases and the J gene end by 3 bases; junction bases not matched to a gene: 8. For the CDR3, the DNA is TGTGCCAGCAGTGCCTCGACAGGGGGCCTCTACTATGGCTACACCTTC. Its translation: CASSASTGGLYYGYTF.

This clone occurred a few times. The chain uses TRBV27 and TRBJ1-2; D gene ambiguous. Germline V gene sequence: CDR1 MNHEY, CDR2 SMNVEV (reference sequence). This CDR3 spans 13 amino acids. Trimming pared 5 bases from V and 2 bases from J, leaving 9 bases between. The CDR3 nucleotides are TGTGCCAGCAGTCCAGACGGGAACTATGGCTACACCTTC. Residues: CASSPDGNYGYTF.

The chain is built from TRBV5-1 and TRBJ2-3, with TRBD2 matching 10 bases. V was pared by 4 bases and J by 0 bases, with 5 bases of the junction left unmatched. Germline values: CDR1 SGHRS, CDR2 YFSETQ. This CDR3 is built from 16 residues. The CDR3 reads CASSPSSGRSTDTQYF. In DNA form, the CDR3 reads TGCGCCAGCAGCCCCTCTAGCGGGAGAAGCACAGATACGCAGTATTTT.

The chain uses TRBV9 and TRBJ2-1; weak D call: TRBD2 (5 bases). Germline loops: CDR1 SGDLS, CDR2 YYNGEE. The CDR3 is made up of 13 amino acids. Trimming shortened V by 0 bases and J by 6 bases, and 7 bases separated the two germline ends. The CDR3, as DNA: TGTGCCAGCAGCGTAGGGAGGCTCAATGAGCAGTTCTTC. This sequence encodes CASSVGRLNEQFF.